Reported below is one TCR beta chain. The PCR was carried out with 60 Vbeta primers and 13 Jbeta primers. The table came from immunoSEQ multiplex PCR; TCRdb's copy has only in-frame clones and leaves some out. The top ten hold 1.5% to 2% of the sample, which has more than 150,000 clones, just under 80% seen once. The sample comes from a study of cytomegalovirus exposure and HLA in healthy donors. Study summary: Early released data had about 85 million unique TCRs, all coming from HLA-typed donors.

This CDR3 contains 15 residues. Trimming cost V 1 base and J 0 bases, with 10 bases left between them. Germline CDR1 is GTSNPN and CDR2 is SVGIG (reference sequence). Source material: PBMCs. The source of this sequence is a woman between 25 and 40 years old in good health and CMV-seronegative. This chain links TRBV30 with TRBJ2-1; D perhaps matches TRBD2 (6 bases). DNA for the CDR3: TGTGCCTGGAGTGGAGGGAGGAGCTCCTACAATGAGCAGTTCTTC. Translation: CAWSGGRSSYNEQFF.